These T cell receptor beta chains were read from a single sample in a study of shared clonotypes between healthy human individuals. Profiled with immunoSEQ multiplex PCR; TCRdb holds only in-frame clones, not every one. This table has 2 million to 2.5 million clones, 85% to 95% appearing once. Sequencing was done on a sample of naive CD4+ T cells sorted from blood. The receptors derive from a man younger than 30 in good health. The CDR3 runs from the conserved cysteine through the conserved F or W. The order of the fields is CDR3 DNA, CDR3 protein, V gene, clone size, D gene, J gene. D genes are given only for firm matches. Expanded clones get a size class; other rows say once, few or many, or leave the size out.

DNA: TGTGCCAGTAGTTCTCCTTGGGCAGCTGAAGCTTTCTTT
CDR3: CASSSPWAAEAFF
V: TRBV19
size: -
D: -
J: TRBJ1-1

DNA: TGTGCCAGCAGCGAAGGGGGCGGTAGCAATCAGCCCCAGCATTTT
CDR3: CASSEGGGSNQPQHF
V: TRBV28
size: -
D: TRBD1
J: TRBJ1-5

DNA: TGTGCCAGCTCACCTCGGACTAGCGGCTTCTCCTACGAGCAGTACTTC
CDR3: CASSPRTSGFSYEQYF
V: TRBV18
size: -
D: TRBD2
J: TRBJ2-7

DNA: TGCAGCGGGAGGGGGCTTGGAAACACCATATATTTT
CDR3: CSGRGLGNTIYF
V: TRBV29-1
size: -
D: TRBD1
J: TRBJ1-3

DNA: TGTGCCAGCAGTGCGACAGGGTACTATGGCTACACCTTC
CDR3: CASSATGYYGYTF
V: TRBV28
size: -
D: TRBD1
J: TRBJ1-2

DNA: TGTGCCAGTAGTATTACCTTACTCCGGGACAGGGGCTACGAGCAGTACTTC
CDR3: CASSITLLRDRGYEQYF
V: TRBV19
size: -
D: TRBD1
J: TRBJ2-7

DNA: TGTGCCAGTAGTTCATCCGGGACAGGGTCGACAGATACGCAGTATTTT
CDR3: CASSSSGTGSTDTQYF
V: TRBV19
size: -
D: TRBD1
J: TRBJ2-3

DNA: TGTGCCAGCAGCGTACAGGGGGCGAACACCGGGGAGCTGTTTTTT
CDR3: CASSVQGANTGELFF
V: TRBV9
size: -
D: TRBD1
J: TRBJ2-2

DNA: TGTGCCAGTAGTATTGCTAGCGGGATAGAGACCCAGTACTTC
CDR3: CASSIASGIETQYF
V: TRBV19
size: -
D: TRBD2
J: TRBJ2-5

DNA: TGTGCCAGCAGCCCGCGATCAGGGGGCGATCAGCCCCAGCATTTT
CDR3: CASSPRSGGDQPQHF
V: TRBV7-2
size: -
D: TRBD1
J: TRBJ1-5

DNA: TGTGCCAGCTTCCAGGGGGGCCCAGATACGCAGTATTTT
CDR3: CASFQGGPDTQYF
V: TRBV5-6
size: -
D: -
J: TRBJ2-3

DNA: TGTGCCAGCAGCGTATCAACCCTCGTAGATGAGCAGTTCTTC
CDR3: CASSVSTLVDEQFF
V: TRBV9
size: -
D: -
J: TRBJ2-1

DNA: TGTGCCAGCAGTCCCCCCCTGCGGGATACGCAGTATTTT
CDR3: CASSPPLRDTQYF
V: TRBV28
size: -
D: -
J: TRBJ2-3

DNA: TGTGCCAGCACCCCATTCAGGGGCCCCTACGAGCAGTACTTC
CDR3: CASTPFRGPYEQYF
V: TRBV6-5
size: -
D: -
J: TRBJ2-7

DNA: TGTGCCACCAGCAGAGATCTGACTAGCGGGAGCTTAGGCGAGCAGTACTTC
CDR3: CATSRDLTSGSLGEQYF
V: TRBV15
size: once
D: TRBD2
J: TRBJ2-7

DNA: TGTGCCAGCAGTTACGGGTGGCAGAACACCGGGGAGCTGTTTTTT
CDR3: CASSYGWQNTGELFF
V: TRBV6-5
size: -
D: -
J: TRBJ2-2

DNA: TGTGCCAGCAGGGCCCTGGTAGGTCGGGAGCAGTACTTC
CDR3: CASRALVGREQYF
V: TRBV11-2
size: -
D: -
J: TRBJ2-7

DNA: TGTGCCAGCAGCGGAGATGGGACAGGACTAGTAGAGACCCAGTACTTC
CDR3: CASSGDGTGLVETQYF
V: TRBV2
size: once
D: -
J: TRBJ2-5

DNA: TGTGCCAGCAGCCCCGGAGAACGCTACGAGCAGTACTTC
CDR3: CASSPGERYEQYF
V: TRBV7-3
size: -
D: -
J: TRBJ2-7

DNA: TGTGCCAGCAGCCAAGTGGGAGATACGCAGTATTTT
CDR3: CASSQVGDTQYF
V: TRBV28
size: -
D: -
J: TRBJ2-3

DNA: TGTGCCAGCAACGCAGGGTTTGTCAATCAGCCCCAGCATTTT
CDR3: CASNAGFVNQPQHF
V: TRBV6-6
size: -
D: -
J: TRBJ1-5

DNA: TGTGCCAGCAGGTGCCAGGGATGCTCCGAGCAGTACTTC
CDR3: CASRCQGCSEQYF
V: TRBV25-1
size: -
D: -
J: TRBJ2-7

DNA: TGTGCCAGCAGTCTACTGGACACAGATACGCAGTATTTT
CDR3: CASSLLDTDTQYF
V: TRBV2
size: -
D: -
J: TRBJ2-3

DNA: TGTGCCAGCGACCCTAGGACCGACTATGGCTACACCTTC
CDR3: CASDPRTDYGYTF
V: TRBV28
size: -
D: -
J: TRBJ1-2

DNA: TGTGCCAGCAGCTTAGTTACAGGGCGTACCTCCTACGAGCAGTACTTC
CDR3: CASSLVTGRTSYEQYF
V: TRBV7-8
size: -
D: -
J: TRBJ2-7

DNA: TGTGCCAGCAGTGAATTCGGGCGAGAGACCCAGTACTTC
CDR3: CASSEFGRETQYF
V: TRBV6-1
size: -
D: -
J: TRBJ2-5

DNA: TGTGCCAGCAGCCCAAGCGGCGGGAGAGGGGACGAGCAGTACTTC
CDR3: CASSPSGGRGDEQYF
V: TRBV5-4
size: -
D: TRBD2
J: TRBJ2-7

DNA: TGTGCCAGCAGTCTCGACACAGGGCTAGGGACTGAAGCTTTCTTT
CDR3: CASSLDTGLGTEAFF
V: TRBV28
size: -
D: -
J: TRBJ1-1

DNA: TGCGCCAGCAGCCATCTGGGATACGAGCAGTACTTC
CDR3: CASSHLGYEQYF
V: TRBV4-1
size: -
D: -
J: TRBJ2-7

DNA: TGTGCCAGCAGCTCGGGACTACCGTACGAGCAGTACTTC
CDR3: CASSSGLPYEQYF
V: TRBV9
size: -
D: TRBD2
J: TRBJ2-7

DNA: TGTGCCATCAGTCAAGACTCTGGGGCCAACGTCCTGACTTTC
CDR3: CAISQDSGANVLTF
V: TRBV10-3
size: -
D: -
J: TRBJ2-6

DNA: TGTGCCAGCTCACCTTTACAGGGAATGGAGACCCAGTACTTC
CDR3: CASSPLQGMETQYF
V: TRBV18
size: -
D: -
J: TRBJ2-5

DNA: TGCGCCAGCCGCTTGAGGCCAGGGGGAGAGACCCAGTACTTC
CDR3: CASRLRPGGETQYF
V: TRBV5-1
size: few
D: TRBD1
J: TRBJ2-5

DNA: TGTGCCAGCAGCGTATACCGGGACCACTCCTACGAGCAGTACTTC
CDR3: CASSVYRDHSYEQYF
V: TRBV9
size: once
D: -
J: TRBJ2-7

DNA: TGTGCCATCAGTGAACAGGGGGGCCGCAATGAGCAGTTCTTC
CDR3: CAISEQGGRNEQFF
V: TRBV10-3
size: -
D: TRBD1
J: TRBJ2-1

DNA: TGTGCCAGCAGCTTAGCGCCCCCAGGGAGGAGTCCAGATACGCAGTATTTT
CDR3: CASSLAPPGRSPDTQYF
V: TRBV7-9
size: -
D: -
J: TRBJ2-3

DNA: TGTGCCAGTAGTGCAGGGGGTTCAGTCGAGCAGTACTTC
CDR3: CASSAGGSVEQYF
V: TRBV19
size: -
D: TRBD1
J: TRBJ2-7

DNA: TGCGCCAGCAGCTTTGGAGGGGCCCAAACAGATACGCAGTATTTT
CDR3: CASSFGGAQTDTQYF
V: TRBV5-1
size: -
D: -
J: TRBJ2-3

DNA: TGTGCCAGTAGTATCTTGGGACAGGGCAATCAGCCCCAGCATTTT
CDR3: CASSILGQGNQPQHF
V: TRBV19
size: -
D: TRBD1
J: TRBJ1-5

DNA: TGCGCCAGCAGTGGCGGGACAGGGGGTGTCTACGAGCAGTACTTC
CDR3: CASSGGTGGVYEQYF
V: TRBV5-1
size: -
D: TRBD1
J: TRBJ2-7

DNA: TGTGCCAGCAGCTGGGAGACTAGCGCCTCCTACGAGCAGTACTTC
CDR3: CASSWETSASYEQYF
V: TRBV5-8
size: once
D: TRBD2
J: TRBJ2-7

DNA: TGTGCCAGCAGCCTTTCAGCCGGGACAGATTTCCATAATGAGCAGTTCTTC
CDR3: CASSLSAGTDFHNEQFF
V: TRBV7-9
size: -
D: TRBD1
J: TRBJ2-1

DNA: TGTGCCAGCAGCTTCGGGACGCCCACAGATACGCAGTATTTT
CDR3: CASSFGTPTDTQYF
V: TRBV5-4
size: -
D: -
J: TRBJ2-3

DNA: TGTGCCAGCACCATAAGGGGTCAAGAGACCCAGTACTTC
CDR3: CASTIRGQETQYF
V: TRBV6-6
size: -
D: -
J: TRBJ2-5